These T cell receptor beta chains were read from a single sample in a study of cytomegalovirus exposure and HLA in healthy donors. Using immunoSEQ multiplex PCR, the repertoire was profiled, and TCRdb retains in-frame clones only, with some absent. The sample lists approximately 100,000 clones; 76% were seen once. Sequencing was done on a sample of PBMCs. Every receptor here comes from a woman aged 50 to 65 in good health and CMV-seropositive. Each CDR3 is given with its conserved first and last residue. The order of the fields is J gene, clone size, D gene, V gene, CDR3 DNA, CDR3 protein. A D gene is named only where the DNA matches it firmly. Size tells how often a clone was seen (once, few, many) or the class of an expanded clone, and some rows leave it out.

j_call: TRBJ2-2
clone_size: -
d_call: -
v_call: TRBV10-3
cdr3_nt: TGTGCCATCAGTGATAGGAACACCGGGGAGCTGTTTTTT
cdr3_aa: CAISDRNTGELFF

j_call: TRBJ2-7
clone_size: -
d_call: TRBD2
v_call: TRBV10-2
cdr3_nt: TGCGCCAGCGGGACTAGCAAGTACGAGCAGTACTTC
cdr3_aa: CASGTSKYEQYF

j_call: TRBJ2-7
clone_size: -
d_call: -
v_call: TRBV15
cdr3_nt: TGTGCCACCAGCAGAGGGGTGGGGAACGGGGACTACGAGCAGTACTTC
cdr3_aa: CATSRGVGNGDYEQYF

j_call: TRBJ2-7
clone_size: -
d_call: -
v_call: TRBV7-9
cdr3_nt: TGTGCCAGCAGCCCGCGGGACGGTGGGAGCTCCTACGAGCAGTACTTC
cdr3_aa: CASSPRDGGSSYEQYF

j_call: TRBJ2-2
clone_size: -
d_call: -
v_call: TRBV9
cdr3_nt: TGTGCCAGCAGCGTAACAGGTTGGCCCACCGGGGAGCTGTTTTTT
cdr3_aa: CASSVTGWPTGELFF

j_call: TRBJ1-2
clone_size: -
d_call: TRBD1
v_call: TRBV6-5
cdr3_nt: TGTGCCAGCAGTGCGGGACAGTATGGCTACACCTTC
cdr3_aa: CASSAGQYGYTF

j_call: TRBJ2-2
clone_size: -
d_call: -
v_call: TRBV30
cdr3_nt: TGTGCCTTTCAGGGTACCGGGGAGCTGTTTTTT
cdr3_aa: CAFQGTGELFF

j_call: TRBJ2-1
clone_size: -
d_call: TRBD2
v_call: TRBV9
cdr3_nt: TGTGCCAGCAGCGCGGGCCCGGGACTAGGCCAACTCAATGAGCAGTTCTTC
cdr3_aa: CASSAGPGLGQLNEQFF

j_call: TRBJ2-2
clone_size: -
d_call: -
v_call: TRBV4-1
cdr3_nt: TGCGCCAGCAGCCAAGTCCAGAACACCGGGGAGCTGTTTTTT
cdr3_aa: CASSQVQNTGELFF

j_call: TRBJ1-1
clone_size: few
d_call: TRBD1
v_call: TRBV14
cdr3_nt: TGTGCCAGCAGCCCTTTATCAGGGGGCTCAGGAAACACTGAAGCTTTCTTT
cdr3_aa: CASSPLSGGSGNTEAFF

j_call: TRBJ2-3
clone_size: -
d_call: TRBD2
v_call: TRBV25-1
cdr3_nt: TGTGCCAGCAGAAGACTAGCGGGAATTGATTCGGCAGATACGCAGTATTTT
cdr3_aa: CASRRLAGIDSADTQYF

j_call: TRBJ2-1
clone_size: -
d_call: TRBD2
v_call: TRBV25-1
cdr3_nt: TGTGCCAGCAGTGAAACGGCGGGAGGGCTTGATGAGCAGTTCTTC
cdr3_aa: CASSETAGGLDEQFF

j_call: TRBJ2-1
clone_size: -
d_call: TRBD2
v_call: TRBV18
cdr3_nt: TGTGCCAGCTCACCACCAGGGATACTAGCGGGCATCTACAATGAGCAGTTCTTC
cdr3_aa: CASSPPGILAGIYNEQFF

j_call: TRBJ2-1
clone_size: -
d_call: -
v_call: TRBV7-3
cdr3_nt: TGTGCCAGCAGCTTAGGAGGTGGCAATGAGCAGTTCTTC
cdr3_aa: CASSLGGGNEQFF

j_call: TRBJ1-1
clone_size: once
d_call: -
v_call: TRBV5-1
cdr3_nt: TGCGCCAGCAGCTTTAGAGGTGGGAACACTGAAGCTTTCTTT
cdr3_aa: CASSFRGGNTEAFF

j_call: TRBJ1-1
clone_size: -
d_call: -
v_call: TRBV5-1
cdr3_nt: TGCGCCAGCAGCTCGGACACGAGAAACACTGAAGCTTTCTTT
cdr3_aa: CASSSDTRNTEAFF

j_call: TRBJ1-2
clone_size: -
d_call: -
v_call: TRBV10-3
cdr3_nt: TGTGCCATCAGTGAGTCTCCACAGGGTAGCTATGGCTACACCTTC
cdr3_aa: CAISESPQGSYGYTF

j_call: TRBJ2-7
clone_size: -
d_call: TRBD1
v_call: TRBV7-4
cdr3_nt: TGTGCCAGCAGCTCCCCGGACAGGGATTACGAGCAGTACTTC
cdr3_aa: CASSSPDRDYEQYF

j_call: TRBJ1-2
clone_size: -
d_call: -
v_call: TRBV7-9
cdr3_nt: TGTGCCAGCAGCTTATCGAGCGGGCTTACTAGCTATGGCTACACCTTC
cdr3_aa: CASSLSSGLTSYGYTF

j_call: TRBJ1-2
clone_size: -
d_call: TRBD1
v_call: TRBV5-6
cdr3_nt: TGTGCCAGCAGCTTACTACAGGGGGCAAGCGGCTACACCTTC
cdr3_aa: CASSLLQGASGYTF

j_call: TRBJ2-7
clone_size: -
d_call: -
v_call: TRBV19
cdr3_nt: TGTGCCAGTAGTATAACACAGCTCCCTAAGGCCGAGCAGTACTTC
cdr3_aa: CASSITQLPKAEQYF

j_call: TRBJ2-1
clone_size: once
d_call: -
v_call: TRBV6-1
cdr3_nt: TGTGCCAGCAACCAAGCGTCGAGCTCCTACAATGAGCAGTTCTTC
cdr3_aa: CASNQASSSYNEQFF

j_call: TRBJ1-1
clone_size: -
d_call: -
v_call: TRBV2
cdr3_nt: TGTGCCAGCAGTGAAGGAGGACAGAGGAGGTACACTGAAGCTTTCTTT
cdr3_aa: CASSEGGQRRYTEAFF

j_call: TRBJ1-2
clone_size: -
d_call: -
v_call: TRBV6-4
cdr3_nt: TGTGCCAGCAGTAACGGGGTGGAGGGCTATGGCTACACCTTC
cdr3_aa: CASSNGVEGYGYTF

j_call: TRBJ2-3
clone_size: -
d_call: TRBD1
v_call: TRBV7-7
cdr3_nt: TGTGCTAGCAGCCCCACGACAGGGTCAGATACGCAGTATTTT
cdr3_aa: CASSPTTGSDTQYF

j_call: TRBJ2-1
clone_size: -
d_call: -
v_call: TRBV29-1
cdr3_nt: TGCAGCGTTGAAGAGAGGGGGGGCGCCGATGAGCAGTTCTTC
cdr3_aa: CSVEERGGADEQFF

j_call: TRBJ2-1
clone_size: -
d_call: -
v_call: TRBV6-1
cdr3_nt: TGTGCCAGCGGGGATCCGGGAGTACCATACAATGAGCAGTTCTTC
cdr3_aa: CASGDPGVPYNEQFF

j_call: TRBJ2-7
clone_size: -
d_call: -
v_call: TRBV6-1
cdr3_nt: TGTGCCTCCCGACCTACCAGGGTAAGCCACGAGCAGTACTTC
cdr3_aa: CASRPTRVSHEQYF

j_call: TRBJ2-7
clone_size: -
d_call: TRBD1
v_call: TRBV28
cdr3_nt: TGTGCCAGCAGGACCGGGACAGGTACCTACGAGCAGTACTTC
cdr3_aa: CASRTGTGTYEQYF

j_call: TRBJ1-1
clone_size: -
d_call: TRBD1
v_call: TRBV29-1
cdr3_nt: TGCAGCACGACCCGACAGGGAACTGAAGCTTTCTTT
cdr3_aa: CSTTRQGTEAFF

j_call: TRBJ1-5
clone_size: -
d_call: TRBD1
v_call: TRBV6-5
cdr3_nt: TGTGCCAGCAGTTACCGGGACAGGCAGCCCCAGCATTTT
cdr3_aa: CASSYRDRQPQHF

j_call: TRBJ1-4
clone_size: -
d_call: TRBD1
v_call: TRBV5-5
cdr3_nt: TGTGCCAGCAGCCCCCGACAGGGCGATGAAAAACTGTTTTTT
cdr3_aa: CASSPRQGDEKLFF

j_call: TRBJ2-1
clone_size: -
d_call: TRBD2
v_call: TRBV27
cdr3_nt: TGTGCCAGCAGTTTACCGGGGGGGCTCCACAATGAGCAGTTCTTC
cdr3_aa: CASSLPGGLHNEQFF

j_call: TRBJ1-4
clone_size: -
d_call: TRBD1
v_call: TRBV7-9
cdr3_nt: TGTGCCAGCAGCGTAAAAGGCGGGACAGGGATAATTGAAAAACTGTTTTTT
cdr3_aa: CASSVKGGTGIIEKLFF

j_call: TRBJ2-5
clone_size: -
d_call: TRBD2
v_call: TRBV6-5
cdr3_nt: TGTGCCAGCGGAGCGGGAGTAGGGCGAGAGACCCAGTACTTC
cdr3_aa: CASGAGVGRETQYF

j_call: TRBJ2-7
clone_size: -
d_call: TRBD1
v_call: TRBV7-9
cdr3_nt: TGTTCCAGCAGCTTTGGACAGGGGCTAGCAAAAAACGAGCAGTACTTC
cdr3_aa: CSSSFGQGLAKNEQYF

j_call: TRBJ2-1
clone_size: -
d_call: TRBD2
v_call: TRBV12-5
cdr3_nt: TGTGCTAGTGGTTCCCCGGGACTAGGTAACAATGAGCAGTTCTTC
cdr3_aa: CASGSPGLGNNEQFF

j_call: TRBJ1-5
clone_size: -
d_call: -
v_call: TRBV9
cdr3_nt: TGTGCCAGCAGCGTTAGTTTTAATCAGCCCCAGCATTTT
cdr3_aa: CASSVSFNQPQHF

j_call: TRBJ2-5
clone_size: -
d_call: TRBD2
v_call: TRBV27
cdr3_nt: TGTGCCAGCCTGAGTTGGGGGGAGGGCCGGGAGACCCAGTACTTC
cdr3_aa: CASLSWGEGRETQYF

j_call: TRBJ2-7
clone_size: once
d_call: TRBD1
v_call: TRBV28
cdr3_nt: TGTGCCAGCGACGGGGGGACAGGGATCTACGAGCAGTACTTC
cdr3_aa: CASDGGTGIYEQYF